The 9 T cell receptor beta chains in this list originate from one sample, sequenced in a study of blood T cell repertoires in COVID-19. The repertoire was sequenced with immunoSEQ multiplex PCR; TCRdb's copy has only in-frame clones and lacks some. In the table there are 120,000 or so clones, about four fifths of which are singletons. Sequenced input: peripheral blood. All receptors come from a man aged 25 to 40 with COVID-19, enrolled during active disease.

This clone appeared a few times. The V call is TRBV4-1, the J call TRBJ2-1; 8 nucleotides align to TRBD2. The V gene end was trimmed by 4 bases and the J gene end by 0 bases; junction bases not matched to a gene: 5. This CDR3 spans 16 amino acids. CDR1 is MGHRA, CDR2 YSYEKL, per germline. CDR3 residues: CASSRLAGSSYNEQFF. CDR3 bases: TGCGCCAGCAGCCGTTTAGCGGGGAGCTCCTACAATGAGCAGTTCTTC.

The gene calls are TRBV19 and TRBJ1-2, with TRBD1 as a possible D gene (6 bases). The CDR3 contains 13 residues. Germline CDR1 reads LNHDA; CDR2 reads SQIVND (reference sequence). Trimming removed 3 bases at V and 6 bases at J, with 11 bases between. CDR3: CASSIGGQNGYTF. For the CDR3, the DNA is TGTGCCAGTAGTATTGGAGGACAGAATGGCTACACCTTC.

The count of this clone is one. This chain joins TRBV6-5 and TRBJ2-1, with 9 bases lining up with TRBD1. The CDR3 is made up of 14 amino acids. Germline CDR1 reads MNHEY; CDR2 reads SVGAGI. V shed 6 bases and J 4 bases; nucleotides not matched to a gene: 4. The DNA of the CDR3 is TGTGCCAGCAGGGGGACAGGGTCTTACAATGAGCAGTTCTTC. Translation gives CASRGTGSYNEQFF.

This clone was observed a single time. The CDR3 sequence: CASSLNGGKETQYF. The CDR3 region has the DNA TGTGCCAGCAGCTTGAACGGGGGGAAGGAGACCCAGTACTTC. The rearrangement links TRBV5-8 to TRBJ2-5; 7 nucleotides line up with TRBD2. The length of the CDR3 is 14 residues. Germline V gene sequence: CDR1 SGHTS, CDR2 YDEGEE. The V gene end was trimmed by 1 base and the J gene end by 5 bases; junction bases not matched to a gene: 5.

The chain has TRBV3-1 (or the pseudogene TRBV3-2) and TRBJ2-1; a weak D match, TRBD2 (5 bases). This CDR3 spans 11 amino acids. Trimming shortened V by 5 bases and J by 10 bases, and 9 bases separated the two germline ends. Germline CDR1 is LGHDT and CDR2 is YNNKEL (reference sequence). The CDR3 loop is CASSWGVEQFF. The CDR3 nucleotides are TGTGCCAGCAGCTGGGGAGTCGAGCAGTTCTTC.

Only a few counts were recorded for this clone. CDR3 loop: CASRELSREQYF. In nucleotides, the CDR3 is TGCGCCAGCCGTGAGCTTTCGAGAGAGCAGTACTTC. The V and J genes are TRBV5-1 and TRBJ2-7; unclear D gene. Germline CDR1 is SGHRS and CDR2 is YFSETQ. The CDR3 has 12 residues. The V and J ends lost 7 bases and 7 bases respectively, with 15 bases between them.

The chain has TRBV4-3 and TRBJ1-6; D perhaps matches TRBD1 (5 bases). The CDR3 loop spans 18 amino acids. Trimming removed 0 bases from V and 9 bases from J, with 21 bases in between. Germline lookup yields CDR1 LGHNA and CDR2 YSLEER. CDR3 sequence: CASSQDPPSNRHGSPLHF. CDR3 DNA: TGCGCCAGCAGCCAAGATCCTCCCTCTAACAGGCACGGTTCACCCCTCCACTTT.

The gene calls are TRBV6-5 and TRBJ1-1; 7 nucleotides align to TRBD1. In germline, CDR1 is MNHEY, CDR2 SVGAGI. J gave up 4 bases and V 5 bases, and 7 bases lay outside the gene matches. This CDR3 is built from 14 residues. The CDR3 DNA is TGTGCCAGCAGTCCAATGACAGGGATCACTGAAGCTTTCTTT. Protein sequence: CASSPMTGITEAFF.

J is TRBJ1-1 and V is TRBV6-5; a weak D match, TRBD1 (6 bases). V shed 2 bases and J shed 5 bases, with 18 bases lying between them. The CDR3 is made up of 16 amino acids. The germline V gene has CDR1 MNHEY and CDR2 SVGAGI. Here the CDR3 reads CASSYTPRGGGTEAFF. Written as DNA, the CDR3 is TGTGCCAGCAGTTACACTCCGAGGGGGGGTGGTACTGAAGCTTTCTTT.